This passage covers 8 T cell receptor beta chains from one sample sequenced in a study of cytomegalovirus exposure and HLA in healthy donors. It was with 60 Vbeta and 13 Jbeta primers that the PCR ran. Clones were sequenced by immunoSEQ multiplex PCR, and TCRdb holds only the in-frame ones, with some missing. The profile shows about 110,000 clones, around two thirds of them singletons. What was sequenced was PBMCs. All receptors derive from a man aged 30 to 39 in good health and CMV-seropositive.

This clone was seen many times. The chain carries TRBV5-6 and TRBJ2-3; 11 bases map to TRBD2. J lost 5 bases, V lost 4 bases, and 3 bases had no gene match. CDR1 is SGHDT and CDR2 is YYEEEE in the germline V gene. This CDR3 comprises 14 residues. The CDR3 DNA is TGTGCCAGCAGCAGGACTAGCGGGTTAGATACGCAGTATTTT. Its translation: CASSRTSGLDTQYF.

In this sample, this clone turned up a few times. The chain is built from TRBV5-6 and TRBJ1-4; weak D call: TRBD1 (6 bases). This CDR3 region has 17 residues. The V end lost 2 bases, the J end lost 5 bases, and 19 bases lay between the germline ends. Per germline, CDR1 SGHDT and CDR2 YYEEEE. The CDR3 nucleotides are TGTGCCAGCAGCTTTTTCGGGACACTTTCCCAGAATGAAAAACTGTTTTTT. Translation gives CASSFFGTLSQNEKLFF.

There are a few counts of this clone. V usage is TRBV6-5 and J usage is TRBJ2-2, with 7 bases matching TRBD2. Germline V gives CDR1 MNHEY, CDR2 SVGAGI. V dropped 5 bases and J dropped 6; count of bases not matched to a gene: 9. CDR3 size: 15 residues. CDR3 nucleotide sequence: TGTGCCAGCAGTCCTGGGAGGGACCCCCCCGGGGAGCTGTTTTTT. Translated: CASSPGRDPPGELFF.

V usage is TRBV5-4 and J usage is TRBJ1-4; 10 bases align to TRBD1. This CDR3 is built from 14 residues. V dropped 2 bases and J dropped 9; count of bases not matched to a gene: 4. Germline V gives CDR1 SGHNT, CDR2 YYREEE (reference sequence). The CDR3 DNA follows: TGTGCCAGCAGCTTCGACAGGGGGCCTAAAAAACTGTTTTTT. Translation: CASSFDRGPKKLFF.

V usage is TRBV5-4 and J usage is TRBJ1-4, with D possibly TRBD1 on 6 matching bases. Germline-derived CDR1 and CDR2 are SGHNT and YYREEE (reference sequence). The CDR3 covers 16 residues. Trimming stripped 4 bases from V and 7 bases from J, with 20 bases between. The CDR3 sequence is CASSPNGGAGSEKLFF. DNA of the CDR3: TGTGCCAGCAGCCCAAATGGGGGGGCCGGATCTGAAAAACTGTTTTTT.

Remarks on this clone: Relative to the germline gene, one junction end is altered; a read error may explain this. This chain joins TRBV20-1 and TRBJ2-7, with a weak D call TRBD2 (5 bases). The germline gives CDR1 DFQATT, CDR2 SNEGSKA (reference sequence). The length of the CDR3 is 11 residues. The DNA of the CDR3 is TGCAGTGCTAGAGATCCTGGACTTCGCCTGTTC. Translated, it gives CSARDPGLRLF.

The genes are TRBV7-2 and TRBJ2-1, with D perhaps matching TRBD2 (7 bases). The ends were cut back, 3 bases at V and 14 bases at J, with 17 bases in the middle. Germline V gene sequence: CDR1 SGHTA, CDR2 FQGNSA. The CDR3 extends over 13 amino acids. CDR3 region: CASSLNLGGAKFF. In DNA, the CDR3 is TGTGCCAGCAGCTTGAATTTAGGGGGGGCAAAGTTCTTC.

The rearrangement links TRBV4-1 to TRBJ1-2; TRBD1 aligns across 9 bases. The CDR3 spans 14 residues. The germline V gene has CDR1 MGHRA and CDR2 YSYEKL. The V segment lost 0 bases and the J segment 5 bases; nucleotides outside the gene matches: 1. Here the CDR3 DNA reads TGCGCCAGCAGCCAAGAGGGACAGGGTTATGGCTACACCTTC. Its protein product is CASSQEGQGYGYTF.